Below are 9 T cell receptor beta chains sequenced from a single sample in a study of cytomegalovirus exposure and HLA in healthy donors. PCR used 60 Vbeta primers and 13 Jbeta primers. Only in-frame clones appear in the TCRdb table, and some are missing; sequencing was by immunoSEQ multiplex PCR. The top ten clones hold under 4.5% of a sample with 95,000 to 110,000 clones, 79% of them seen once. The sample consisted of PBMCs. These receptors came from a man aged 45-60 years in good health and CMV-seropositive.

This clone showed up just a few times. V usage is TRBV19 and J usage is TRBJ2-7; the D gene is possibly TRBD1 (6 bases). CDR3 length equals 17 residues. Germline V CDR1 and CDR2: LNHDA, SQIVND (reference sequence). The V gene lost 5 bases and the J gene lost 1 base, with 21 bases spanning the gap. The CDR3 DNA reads TGTGCCAGTAGTGGTGGTTTTGGGGACACCCGGTCCTACGAGCAGTACTTC. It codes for CASSGGFGDTRSYEQYF. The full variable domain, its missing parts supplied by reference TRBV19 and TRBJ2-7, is DGGITQSPKYLFRKEGQNVTLSCEQNLNHDAMYWYRQDPGQGLRLIYYSQIVNDFQKGDIAEGYSVSREKKESFPLTVTSAQKNPTAFYLCASSGGFGDTRSYEQYFGPGTRLTVT.

The CDR3 DNA reads as TGTGCCAGCAGCTTAGGTAGGGGGACGAACACTGAAGCTTTCTTT. It yields the protein CASSLGRGTNTEAFF. This chain connects TRBV7-9 to TRBJ1-1, with D maybe TRBD1 (6 bases). Trimming took off 1 base at V and 1 base at J, with 10 bases between the two ends. The length of the CDR3 is 15 residues. In germline, CDR1 is SEHNR, CDR2 FQNEAQ (reference sequence). Based on the CDR3 plus reference TRBV7-9 and TRBJ1-1, the full variable domain is DTGVSQNPRHKITKRGQNVTFRCDPISEHNRLYWYRQTLGQGPEFLTYFQNEAQLEKSRLLSDRFSAERPKGSFSTLEIQRTEQGDSAMYLCASSLGRGTNTEAFFGQGTRLTVV.

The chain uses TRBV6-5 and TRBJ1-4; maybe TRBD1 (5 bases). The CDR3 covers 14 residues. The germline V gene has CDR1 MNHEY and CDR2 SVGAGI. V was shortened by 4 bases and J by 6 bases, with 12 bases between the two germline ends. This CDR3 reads CASSFPGSDEKLFF. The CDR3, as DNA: TGTGCCAGCAGTTTCCCAGGGTCGGATGAAAAACTGTTTTTT.

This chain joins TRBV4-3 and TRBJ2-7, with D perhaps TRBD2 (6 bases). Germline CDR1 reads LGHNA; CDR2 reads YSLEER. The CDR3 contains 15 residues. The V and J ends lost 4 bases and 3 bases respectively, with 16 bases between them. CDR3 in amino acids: CASSLSKVGSYEQYF. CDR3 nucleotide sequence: TGCGCCAGCAGCCTATCAAAGGTCGGGAGCTACGAGCAGTACTTC.

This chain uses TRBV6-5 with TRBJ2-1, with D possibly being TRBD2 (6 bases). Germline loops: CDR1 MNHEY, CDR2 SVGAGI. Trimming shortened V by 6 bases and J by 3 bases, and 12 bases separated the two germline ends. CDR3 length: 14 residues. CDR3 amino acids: CASRLASVYNEQFF. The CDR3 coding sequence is TGTGCCAGCAGACTAGCCAGTGTCTACAATGAGCAGTTCTTC.

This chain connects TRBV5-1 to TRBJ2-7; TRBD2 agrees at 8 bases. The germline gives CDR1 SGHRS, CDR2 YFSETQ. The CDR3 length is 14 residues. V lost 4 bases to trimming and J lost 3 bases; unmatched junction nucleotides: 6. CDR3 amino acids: CASSQTGTSYEQYF. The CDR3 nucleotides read TGCGCCAGCAGCCAAACCGGGACTAGCTACGAGCAGTACTTC.

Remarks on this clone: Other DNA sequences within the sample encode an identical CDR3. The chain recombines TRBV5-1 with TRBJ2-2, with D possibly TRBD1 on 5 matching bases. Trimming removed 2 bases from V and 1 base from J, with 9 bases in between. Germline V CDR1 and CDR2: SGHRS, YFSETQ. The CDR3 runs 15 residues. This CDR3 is CASSLSQGNTGELFF. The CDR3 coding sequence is TGCGCCAGCAGCTTAAGTCAGGGGAACACCGGGGAGCTGTTTTTT.

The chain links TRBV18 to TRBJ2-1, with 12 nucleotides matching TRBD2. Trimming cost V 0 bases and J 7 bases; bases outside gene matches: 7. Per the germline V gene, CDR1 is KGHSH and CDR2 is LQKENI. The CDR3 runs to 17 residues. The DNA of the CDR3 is TGTGCCAGCTCACCACCTAATACTAGCGGGAGGAGGAATGAGCAGTTCTTC. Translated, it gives CASSPPNTSGRRNEQFF.

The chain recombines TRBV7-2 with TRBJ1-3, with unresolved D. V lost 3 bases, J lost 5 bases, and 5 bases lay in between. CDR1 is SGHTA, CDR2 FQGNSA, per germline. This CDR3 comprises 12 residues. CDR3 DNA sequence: TGTGCCAGCAGCTTGAGTAGAAACACCATATATTTT. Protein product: CASSLSRNTIYF.